This T cell receptor beta chain was sequenced in a study of shared clonotypes between healthy human individuals. V was clipped by 1 base and J by 2 bases, with 8 bases between them. Germline V gene sequence: CDR1 SGHAT, CDR2 FQNNGV. The CDR3 spans 14 residues. The assay ran at deep level. Per sorted-subset replicate PCR, input was 200 to 250 ng DNA, representing around 30,000 T cell genomes. Authors' data handling: ImmunoSEQ only sent back junction sequences with no quality scores, so filtering was done differently. The method was immunoSEQ multiplex PCR; TCRdb's version includes in-frame clones alone and lacks a portion of them. That table is the source of V, J and clone size, and D and trimming were worked out from the DNA. The sample lists about 2.4 million clones; 93% were seen once. As concerns this clone: Its target is unknown. Additional DNA sequences in this sample encode the identical CDR3.

Whole-study findings and limits: Sampling was confined to blood; repertoires within tissues likely differ.

This clonotype originated in a man aged 18 to 35 in good health. Some clones in this sample may be carry-over from other donors' samples. The chain couples TRBV11-2 to TRBJ1-1, with D perhaps matching TRBD1 (6 bases). Material for sequencing was naive CD4+ T cells from PBMCs. The subset: CD45RA+ positively selected. CDR3 amino acids: CASSLVGGNTEAFF. In nucleotides, the CDR3 is TGTGCCAGCAGCTTAGTGGGGGGCAACACTGAAGCTTTCTTT.